This T cell receptor (beta chain) was observed in a study of breast tumors, draining lymph nodes, adjacent tissues. Axillary draining lymph nodes of breast cancer patients supplied the node samples. Overall study findings and caveats: Tumor and nontumor repertoires were significantly more similar in luminal-like than in basal-like breast cancer. Compared with lymph nodes, tumors were less diverse; compared with nontumor tissue, more. Findings are consistent with lymph node origin and intratumoral expansion of most tumor T cells. That most tumor T cells come from lymph nodes remained unproven.

Germline V gene data show CDR1 as MNHNY and CDR2 as SVGAGI (reference sequence). The CDR3 runs to 15 residues. TCRdb re-derived calls from the multiplex PCR reads in MiXCR, one entry per CDR3 protein. The table has more than 250,000 distinct CDR3 sequences, around 30% seen once. This clonotype was observed many times. As yet, its antigen is unknown. The junction shows a germline mismatch at one end, possibly a read error. The clonotype was recovered from a female donor with breast cancer. Some clones in this sample may be carry-over from other donors' samples. The sequenced sample consisted of axillary lymph node tissue. This chain joins TRBV6-6 and TRBJ2-2; 7 bases fit TRBD1. Here the CDR3 reads CASSHSTGLTGELFF. The CDR3 DNA follows: TGTGCCAGCAGTCACTCGACAGGGTTGACCGGGGAGCTGTTTTTT.